Following are 24 T cell receptor beta chains from one sample sequenced in a study of shared clonotypes between healthy human individuals. Sequencing used immunoSEQ multiplex PCR; TCRdb keeps in-frame clones, though not all of them. The repertoire holds millions of clones, with roughly 94% as singletons. CD45RO negativity and positive selection for CCR7 defined naive CD8 cells, a population that excluded terminally differentiated effector memory CD45RA+ cells. Sequencing used naive CD8+ T cells sorted from blood. All receptors come from a man younger than 35 in good health.

On this clone itself: A junction boundary mismatches the germline segment, possibly from a read error. The rearrangement links TRBV7-7 to TRBJ2-5; D might be TRBD1 or TRBD2, each matching 5 bases. This CDR3 is built from 15 residues. Germline CDR1 reads SSHAT; CDR2 reads FNYEAQ (reference sequence). Here the CDR3 reads CASSRGTATWETQYF. CDR3 bases: TGTGCTAGCAGCCGAGGGACCGCGACGTGGGAGACCCAGTACTTC.

The chain links TRBV4-3 to TRBJ2-1; 13 bases line up with TRBD2. The CDR3 is 19 amino acids. Looked up from germline, CDR1 is LGHNA and CDR2 is YSLEER. V dropped 0 bases and J dropped 4; count of bases not matched to a gene: 9. CDR3 in amino acids: CASSQDPGLAGAGYNEQFF. DNA of the CDR3: TGCGCCAGCAGCCAAGATCCAGGACTAGCGGGAGCAGGATACAATGAGCAGTTCTTC.

This chain uses TRBV6-5 with TRBJ2-7, with 9 bases lining up with TRBD2. V shed 4 bases and J 6 bases; nucleotides not matched to a gene: 7. The CDR3 spans 14 residues. CDR1 and CDR2 from the germline V gene are MNHEY and SVGAGI. CDR3 residues: CASSFFPSGTEQYF. In DNA form, the CDR3 reads TGTGCCAGCAGTTTTTTCCCTAGCGGGACCGAGCAGTACTTC.

The DNA of the CDR3 is TGCGCCAGCAGCTTGGGGACTAGCGGGCAGGGTGAGCAGTTCTTC. Protein product: CASSLGTSGQGEQFF. The V and J genes are TRBV5-1 and TRBJ2-1; 11 nucleotides match TRBD2. CDR1 is SGHRS and CDR2 is YFSETQ in the germline V gene. The junction had 5 bases not matched to a gene; V was cut back by 0 bases and J by 9 bases. This CDR3 contains 15 residues.

V and J are TRBV10-3 and TRBJ2-7; 7 positions match TRBD2. In germline, CDR1 is ENHRY, CDR2 SYGVKD. The CDR3 consists of 15 residues. V lost 4 bases, J lost 7 bases, and 13 bases stayed unmatched. CDR3 in amino acids: CAISALGGDGEEQYF. The CDR3 DNA follows: TGTGCCATCAGTGCCTTGGGGGGGGACGGCGAAGAGCAGTACTTC.

The V gene is TRBV5-6, the J gene TRBJ2-7; perhaps TRBD1 as D (6 bases). From germline, CDR1 is SGHDT and CDR2 YYEEEE. The CDR3 length is 13 residues. Trimming shortened V by 4 bases and J by 4 bases, and 12 bases separated the two germline ends. The CDR3 spells CASSQDRAYEQYF. The DNA of the CDR3 is TGTGCCAGCAGCCAGGACAGAGCTTACGAGCAGTACTTC.

V is TRBV29-1 and J is TRBJ2-3; D is ambiguous. The CDR3 has 11 residues. The V and J ends lost 6 bases and 2 bases respectively, with 6 bases between them. Germline CDR1 SQVTM, CDR2 ANQGSEA. The CDR3 is CSVTPTDTQYF. CDR3 coding DNA: TGCAGCGTCACACCCACAGATACGCAGTATTTT.

This clone was seen only once. V gene TRBV30 combines with J gene TRBJ1-4, with D hard to call. The CDR3 has 12 residues. Deletions cut 5 bases from V and 5 bases from J, with 9 bases between. Germline-derived CDR1 and CDR2 are GTSNPN and SVGIG (reference sequence). As DNA, the CDR3 is TGTGCCTGGGGTGCCAGCAATGAAAAACTGTTTTTT. Translation gives CAWGASNEKLFF.

This chain links TRBV11-2 with TRBJ2-5; D is undetermined. Trimming stripped 8 bases from V and 5 bases from J, with 18 bases between. Looked up from germline, CDR1 is SGHAT and CDR2 is FQNNGV. This CDR3 has 14 residues. In DNA form, the CDR3 reads TGTGCCAGCCGCGTAGATTTTCATGGGGAGACCCAGTACTTC. Amino acid sequence: CASRVDFHGETQYF.

The chain links TRBV15 to TRBJ2-7; D ambiguous. The CDR3 sequence is 13 residues long. Germline assignment: CDR1 LNHNV and CDR2 YYDKDF (reference sequence). V gave up 3 bases and J gave up 6 bases, with 12 bases separating them. This CDR3 reads CATSRSDAREQYF. CDR3 nucleotides: TGTGCCACCAGCAGGTCCGACGCACGCGAGCAGTACTTC.

This sequence joins TRBV30 and TRBJ2-7; perhaps TRBD1 as D (6 bases). The germline gives CDR1 GTSNPN, CDR2 SVGIG (reference sequence). The CDR3 totals 14 residues. Trimming left V 3 bases short and J 2 bases short, with 14 bases between. The CDR3 here is CAWRATGFPYEQYF. The CDR3 DNA sequence: TGTGCCTGGAGGGCCACAGGGTTCCCCTACGAGCAGTACTTC.

The chain carries TRBV29-1 and TRBJ2-3; either TRBD1 or TRBD2 may fit D (5 bases each). V gave up 3 bases and J gave up 0 bases, with 10 bases separating them. Germline CDR1 reads SQVTM; CDR2 reads ANQGSEA. The CDR3 totals 14 residues. CDR3 region: CSVEGVTSTDTQYF. DNA for the CDR3: TGCAGCGTTGAGGGGGTTACTAGCACAGATACGCAGTATTTT.

The V gene is TRBV29-1, the J gene TRBJ1-5; D is perhaps TRBD1 (6 bases). Germline assignment: CDR1 SQVTM and CDR2 ANQGSEA. V lost 6 bases and J 4 bases, leaving 16 bases between the germline ends. CDR3 length equals 14 residues. CDR3 DNA: TGCAGCGTAGGCAGGGCAGGGGCAAATCAGCCCCAGCATTTT. Amino acids: CSVGRAGANQPQHF.

The chain uses TRBV9 and TRBJ1-3; 8 nucleotides match TRBD1. J lost 8 bases, V lost 2 bases, and 6 bases had no gene match. Germline CDR1 SGDLS, CDR2 YYNGEE. The CDR3 length is 14 residues. Here the CDR3 reads CASSVGQAAYTIYF. CDR3 sequence (DNA): TGTGCCAGCAGCGTGGGACAGGCGGCATACACCATATATTTT.

The chain links TRBV13 to TRBJ2-7; no clear D gene. Germline V gene lookup returns CDR1 PRHDT and CDR2 FYEKMQ (reference sequence). CDR3 length: 12 residues. V dropped 1 base and J dropped 4 bases, with 5 bases sitting between them. For the CDR3, the DNA is TGTGCCAGCAGCTTAGAACAGTACGAGCAGTACTTC. It is translated as CASSLEQYEQYF.

CDR3 protein: CAWSVRQLNTDTQYF. The CDR3 DNA sequence: TGTGCCTGGAGTGTTCGACAGTTGAACACAGATACGCAGTATTTT. This rearrangement joins TRBV30 to TRBJ2-3, with D possibly TRBD1 on 5 matching bases. The CDR3 sequence is 15 residues long. With 0 bases removed from V and 2 bases from J, the gap between germline ends came to 12 bases. CDR1 and CDR2 (germline): GTSNPN, SVGIG (reference sequence).

The chain uses TRBV9 and TRBJ2-1; D is perhaps TRBD2 (6 bases). The CDR3 runs to 14 residues. Germline CDR1 and CDR2: SGDLS and YYNGEE. V was pared by 5 bases and J by 7 bases, with 16 bases between. The CDR3 region is CASRESGEGNEQFF. CDR3 nucleotide sequence: TGTGCCAGCAGGGAATCGGGGGAAGGGAATGAGCAGTTCTTC. Full variable domain (remainder filled in from reference TRBV9 and TRBJ2-1): DSGVTQTPKHLITATGQRVTLRCSPRSGDLSVYWYQQSLDQGLQFLIQYYNGEERAKGNILERFSAQQFPDLHSELNLSSLELGDSALYFCASRESGEGNEQFFGPGTRLTVL.

The chain combines TRBV19 with TRBJ2-7; D is possibly TRBD1 (6 bases). The V end was cut by 5 bases, the J end by 5 bases, with 19 bases between. In germline, CDR1 is LNHDA, CDR2 SQIVND (reference sequence). CDR3 length: 15 residues. The CDR3 region has the DNA TGTGCCAGTAGTGACGCCACCACAGGGCGCAACGAGCAGTACTTC. It specifies CASSDATTGRNEQYF.

This clone occurred once. V gene TRBV6-6 combines with J gene TRBJ2-2; D is unresolved. The CDR3 is 15 amino acids. Germline values: CDR1 MNHNY, CDR2 SVGAGI (reference sequence). V was pared by 7 bases and J by 2 bases, with 14 bases between. CDR3 nucleotides: TGTGCCAGCACCTCGAAGGCGGACAACACCGGGGAGCTGTTTTTT. It is translated as CASTSKADNTGELFF.

The CDR3 DNA reads as TGTGCCTGGAGTTGGAGGGGTCGAAACACCGGGGAGCTGTTTTTT. Translated, it gives CAWSWRGRNTGELFF. The chain couples TRBV30 to TRBJ2-2, with a possible D match to TRBD2 (6 bases). CDR1 is GTSNPN and CDR2 is SVGIG in the germline V gene (reference sequence). The germline V and J ends were trimmed by 2 bases and 2 bases, with 12 bases remaining between them. The CDR3 loop spans 15 amino acids.

This clone turned up a few times. The chain employs TRBV12-5 and TRBJ2-2; tentative D call: TRBD1 (6 bases). This CDR3 has 13 residues. V was trimmed by 6 bases and J by 10 bases, leaving 15 bases between them. CDR1 LGHNT and CDR2 FRNRAP come from the germline V gene. The CDR3 sequence: CASGTGQPKELFF. As DNA, the CDR3 is TGTGCTAGTGGCACCGGACAGCCCAAGGAGCTGTTTTTT.

The DNA for the CDR3 is TGCGCCAGCAGCCACAGGGGGCTTAATTCACCCCTCCACTTT. Its translation: CASSHRGLNSPLHF. V usage is TRBV10-2 and J usage is TRBJ1-6, with TRBD1 identical over 9 bases. Germline-derived CDR1 and CDR2 are WSHSY and SAAADI. The junction had 3 bases not matched to a gene; V was cut back by 6 bases and J by 6 bases. The CDR3 extends over 14 amino acids.

The chain links TRBV11-2 to TRBJ1-2; 10 positions agree with TRBD1. V was clipped by 3 bases and J by 0 bases; unmatched bases: 4. This CDR3 has 16 amino acids. Per the germline V gene, CDR1 is SGHAT and CDR2 is FQNNGV. The CDR3 DNA follows: TGTGCCAGCAGCTTGGGACAGGGGAACGCTAACTATGGCTACACCTTC. Its translation is CASSLGQGNANYGYTF.

The rearrangement joins TRBV2 to TRBJ2-3; 9 nucleotides match TRBD2. The CDR3 loop spans 14 amino acids. Germline V CDR1 and CDR2: SNHLY, FYNNEI. The ends lost 4 bases at V and 4 bases at J; junction bases unmatched: 3. CDR3 amino acids: CASSGSGGPDTQYF. The CDR3 nucleotides read TGTGCCAGCAGTGGTAGCGGGGGTCCAGATACGCAGTATTTT.